The 7 T cell receptor beta chains listed next were all sequenced from one sample in a study of chronic HIV infection and antiretroviral therapy. MiXCR, applied by TCRdb to the 5' RACE reads, yields one record per CDR3 protein. The sample records some 46,000 distinct CDR3 sequences, roughly 19% being singletons. Material: peripheral blood. The receptors come from an adult who had HIV and had not received antiretroviral therapy, or was an uninfected healthy control (not recorded which).

This clonotype was seen only a few times. The chain links TRBV20-1 to TRBJ2-1, with 8 positions matching TRBD1. The V segment lost 6 bases and the J segment 4 bases; nucleotides outside the gene matches: 8. The CDR3 totals 14 residues. Germline V lookup: CDR1 DFQATT, CDR2 SNEGSKA (reference sequence). The CDR3 loop reads CSAQGQGVYNEQFF. The CDR3 bases are TGCAGTGCCCAAGGACAGGGAGTGTACAATGAGCAGTTCTTC.

This sequence joins TRBV28 and TRBJ1-5; TRBD1 might be the D (6 bases). V was trimmed by 6 bases and J by 1 base, leaving 13 bases between them. The germline CDR1 and CDR2 sequences are MDHEN and SYDVKM. The CDR3 extends over 15 amino acids. The CDR3 is CASSYLQGSNQPQHF. Here the CDR3 DNA reads TGTGCCAGCAGCTACCTACAGGGCAGCAATCAGCCCCAGCATTTT.

The rearrangement joins TRBV29-1 to TRBJ2-5, with D perhaps TRBD2 (6 bases). The V end was cut by 6 bases, the J end by 5 bases, with 13 bases between. The germline CDR1 and CDR2 sequences are SQVTM and ANQGSEA. This CDR3 region has 12 residues. CDR3 loop: CSVGGGLETQYF. The CDR3 nucleotides are TGCAGCGTAGGAGGAGGGTTGGAGACCCAGTACTTC.

As regards this clonotype: Its ends do not fully match the called genes, so a read error is possible. This chain connects TRBV28 to TRBJ1-4; D unclear. The CDR3 covers 14 residues. Germline lookup yields CDR1 MDHEN and CDR2 SYDVKM. The CDR3 reads CASCVVATNGKLFF. CDR3 in DNA: TGTGCCAGCTGTGTGGTAGCAACTAATGGAAAACTGTTTTTT.

The J gene is TRBJ1-1, the V gene TRBV7-3; 7 nucleotides align to TRBD1. Germline-derived CDR1 and CDR2 are SGHTA and FQGTGA. Trimming took 2 bases from V and 8 from J; bases not matched to a gene: 14. This CDR3 has 16 amino acids. The CDR3 is CASSLGGGVGRGEAFF. CDR3 nucleotides: TGTGCCAGCAGCTTAGGAGGGGGCGTAGGACGGGGGGAAGCTTTCTTT.

This clonotype occurred a few times. J is TRBJ1-1 and V is TRBV5-1; weak D call: TRBD1 (5 bases). The V and J ends lost 0 bases and 0 bases respectively, with 9 bases between them. The CDR3 consists of 15 residues. CDR1 and CDR2 from the germline V gene are SGHRS and YFSETQ. CDR3 amino acids: CASSLAPGLNTEAFF. The DNA for the CDR3 is TGCGCCAGCAGCTTGGCCCCAGGGTTGAACACTGAAGCTTTCTTT.

The J gene is TRBJ1-1, the V gene TRBV25-1, with D uncertain. Trimming shortened V by 1 base and J by 1 base, and 10 bases separated the two germline ends. Germline CDR1 reads MGHDK; CDR2 reads SYGVNS. The CDR3 consists of 15 residues. The CDR3 sequence: CASSELATTNTEAFF. The CDR3 DNA reads as TGTGCCAGCAGTGAATTGGCCACGACGAACACTGAAGCTTTCTTT.